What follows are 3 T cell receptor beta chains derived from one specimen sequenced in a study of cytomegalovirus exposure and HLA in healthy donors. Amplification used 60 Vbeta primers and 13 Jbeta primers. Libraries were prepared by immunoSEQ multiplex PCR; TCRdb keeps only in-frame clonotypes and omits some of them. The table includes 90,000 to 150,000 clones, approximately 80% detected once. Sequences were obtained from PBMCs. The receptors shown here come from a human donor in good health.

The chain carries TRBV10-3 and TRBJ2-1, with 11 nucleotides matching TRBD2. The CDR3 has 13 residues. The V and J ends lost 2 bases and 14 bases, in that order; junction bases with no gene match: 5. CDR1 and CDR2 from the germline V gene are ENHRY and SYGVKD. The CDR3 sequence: CAISETPTSGEFF. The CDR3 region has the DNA TGTGCCATCAGTGAGACACCGACTAGCGGGGAGTTCTTC.

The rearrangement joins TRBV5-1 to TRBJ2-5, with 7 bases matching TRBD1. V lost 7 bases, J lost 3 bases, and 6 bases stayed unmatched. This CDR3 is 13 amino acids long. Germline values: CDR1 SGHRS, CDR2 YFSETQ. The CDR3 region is CASSFGTEETQYF. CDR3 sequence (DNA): TGCGCCAGCTCATTCGGGACAGAAGAGACCCAGTACTTC.

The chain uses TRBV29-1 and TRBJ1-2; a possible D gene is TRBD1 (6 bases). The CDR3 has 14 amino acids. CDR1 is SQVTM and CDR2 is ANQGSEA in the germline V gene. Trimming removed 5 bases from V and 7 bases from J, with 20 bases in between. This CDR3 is CSVPHVRGKVGYTF. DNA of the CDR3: TGCAGCGTTCCACACGTCAGGGGCAAAGTTGGCTACACCTTC. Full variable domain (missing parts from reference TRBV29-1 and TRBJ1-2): SAVISQKPSRDICQRGTSLTIQCQVDSQVTMMFWYRQQPGQSLTLIATANQGSEATYESGFVIDKFPISRPNLTFSTLTVSNMSPEDSSIYLCSVPHVRGKVGYTFGSGTRLTVV.